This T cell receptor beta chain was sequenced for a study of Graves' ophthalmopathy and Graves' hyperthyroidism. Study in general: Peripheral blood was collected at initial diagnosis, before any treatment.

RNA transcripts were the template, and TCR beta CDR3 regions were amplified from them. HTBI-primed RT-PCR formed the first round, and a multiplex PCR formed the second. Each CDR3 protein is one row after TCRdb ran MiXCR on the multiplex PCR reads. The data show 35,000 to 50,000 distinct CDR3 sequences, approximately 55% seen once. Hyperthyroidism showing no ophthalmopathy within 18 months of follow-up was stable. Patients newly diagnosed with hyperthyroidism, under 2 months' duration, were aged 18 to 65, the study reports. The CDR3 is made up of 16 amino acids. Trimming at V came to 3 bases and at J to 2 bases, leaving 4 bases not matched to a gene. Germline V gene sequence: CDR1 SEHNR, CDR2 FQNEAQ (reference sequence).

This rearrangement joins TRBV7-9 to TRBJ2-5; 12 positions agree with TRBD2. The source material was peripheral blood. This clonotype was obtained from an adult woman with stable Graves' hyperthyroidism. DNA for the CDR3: TGTGCCAGCAGCTTGGGACTAGCGGGCAATCAAGAGACCCAGTACTTC. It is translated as CASSLGLAGNQETQYF.